This section outlines one TCR beta chain sequence together with its context. The data were obtained in a study of OX40 agonist ivuxolimab in advanced cancers. Clones were sequenced by immunoSEQ multiplex PCR, and TCRdb holds only the in-frame ones, with some missing. Here the sample spans about 13,000 clones, nearly 85% being singletons. CDR1 GTSNPN and CDR2 SVGIG come from the germline V gene (reference sequence). Deletions cut 3 bases from V and 10 bases from J, with 10 bases between. The CDR3 is 11 residues long. This clonotype was sampled from an adult with an advanced solid tumor such as melanoma, head and neck, liver or kidney cancer. The chain recombines TRBV30 with TRBJ2-1; D might be TRBD1 (6 bases). The starting material was CD4+ or CD8+ T cells sorted from blood, obtained in a trial of the OX40 agonist ivuxolimab. CDR3 sequence (DNA): TGTGCCTGGAGCCCCGGGACAGAGCAGTTCTTC. Encoded protein: CAWSPGTEQFF.